The 6 T cell receptor beta chains below come from one sample, sequenced in a study of shared clonotypes between healthy human individuals. The method was immunoSEQ multiplex PCR; TCRdb's version includes in-frame clones alone and lacks a portion of them. The sample has over a million clones, 60% to 80% seen once. Sequenced material: memory CD4+ T cells sorted from blood. As to subset: CD45RA-negative fraction. These receptors originate from a man aged 18 to 35 in good health.

This chain links TRBV5-1 with TRBJ2-4; weak D call: TRBD2 (5 bases). Germline V gene sequence: CDR1 SGHRS, CDR2 YFSETQ. The CDR3 is made up of 14 amino acids. The V end was cut by 3 bases, the J end by 9 bases, with 16 bases between. The CDR3 is CASSSIGGEFIQYF. The CDR3 nucleotides read TGCGCCAGCAGCTCCATCGGTGGGGAGTTCATTCAGTACTTC.

The genes are TRBV19 and TRBJ2-2; D gene unclear. The CDR3 covers 14 residues. Germline V gives CDR1 LNHDA, CDR2 SQIVND (reference sequence). V was clipped by 7 bases and J by 8 bases, with 17 bases between them. CDR3 amino acids: CASTPWQSRGELFF. DNA for the CDR3: TGTGCCAGTACCCCATGGCAGTCCCGGGGGGAGCTGTTTTTT.

The V call is TRBV27, the J call TRBJ2-3, with 9 bases identical to TRBD2. J was trimmed by 6 bases and V by 4 bases; bases with no gene match: 8. Germline CDR1 MNHEY, CDR2 SMNVEV (reference sequence). The length of the CDR3 is 15 residues. As DNA, the CDR3 is TGTGCCAGCAGTTATGCAAGGCGGGAGGGGGATACGCAGTATTTT. This gives the protein CASSYARREGDTQYF.

In its sample, this clone was seen a few times. This rearrangement joins TRBV6-5 to TRBJ1-1; TRBD1 matches 7 bases. This CDR3 is built from 14 residues. The V gene's germline CDR1 is MNHEY and CDR2 SVGAGI. V gave up 6 bases and J gave up 4 bases; unmatched junction bases: 8. The DNA for the CDR3 is TGTGCCAGCAGCCCACGAGACAGGGTCACTGAAGCTTTCTTT. It specifies CASSPRDRVTEAFF.

The V call is TRBV2, the J call TRBJ1-5; D not resolved. Trimming removed 0 bases from V and 10 bases from J, with 10 bases in between. CDR3 length equals 13 residues. Germline loops: CDR1 SNHLY, CDR2 FYNNEI. DNA for the CDR3: TGTGCCAGCAGTGAAGCCCCCGCAGGACCCCAGCATTTT. The encoded protein is CASSEAPAGPQHF.

This rearrangement joins TRBV6-1 to TRBJ2-5; TRBD1 or TRBD2 may be the D gene (5 bases each). The germline V and J ends were trimmed by 0 bases and 4 bases, with 9 bases remaining between them. Germline V gene data show CDR1 as MNHNS and CDR2 as SASEGT. The CDR3 loop spans 14 amino acids. As DNA, the CDR3 is TGTGCCAGCAGTGAAGCGGGACCACTAGAGACCCAGTACTTC. It translates to CASSEAGPLETQYF.